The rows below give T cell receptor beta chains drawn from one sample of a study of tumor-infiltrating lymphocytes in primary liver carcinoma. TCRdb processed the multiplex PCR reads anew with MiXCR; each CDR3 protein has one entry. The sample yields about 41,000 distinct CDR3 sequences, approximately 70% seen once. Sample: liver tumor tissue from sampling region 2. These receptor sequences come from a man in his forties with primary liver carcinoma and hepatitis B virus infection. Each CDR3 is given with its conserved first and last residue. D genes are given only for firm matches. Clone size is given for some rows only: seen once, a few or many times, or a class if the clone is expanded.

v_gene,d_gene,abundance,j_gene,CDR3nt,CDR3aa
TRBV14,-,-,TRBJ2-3,TGCGCCAGCAGCCGACGACAAGGGAGAGGGACAGATACGCAGTATTTT,CASSRRQGRGTDTQYF
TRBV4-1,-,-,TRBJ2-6,TGCGCCAGCAGCCAAGTTGGAGCCAACGTCCTGGCTTTC,CASSQVGANVLAF
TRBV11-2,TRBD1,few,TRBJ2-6,TGTACTAGCAGCATGGGGGGAGACAGGGGCATTTCCCTCTCTGGGGCTAACGTCCTGACTTTC,CTSSMGGDRGISLSGANVLTF
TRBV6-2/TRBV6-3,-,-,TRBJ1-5,TGTGCCAGCAGCCTACAGGCCGCGGGGACCAGCAATCAGCCCCGGCATTTT,CASSLQAAGTSNQPRHF
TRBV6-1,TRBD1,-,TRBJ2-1,TGTGCCAGCGGTAGGACAGGGGCTGAGAATGAGCAGTTCTTC,CASGRTGAENEQFF
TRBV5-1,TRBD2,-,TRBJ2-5,TGTGCCAGCAGCTTGGGAAGGATTAGCGGGAGGGCCCGGGAGACCCAGTACTTC,CASSLGRISGRARETQYF
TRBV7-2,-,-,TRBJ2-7,TGTGCCAGCAGCTTAACCCAGGGTGCTGGCTACGAGCAGTACTTC,CASSLTQGAGYEQYF
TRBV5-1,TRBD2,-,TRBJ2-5,TGCACCAGCAGCCCCGGACTAGCGGGAGGACAAGAGACCCAGTACTTC,CTSSPGLAGGQETQYF
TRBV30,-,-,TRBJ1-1,TGTGCTTGGAGTCGGGGGTTGAACATTGAAGCTTTCTTT,CAWSRGLNIEAFF
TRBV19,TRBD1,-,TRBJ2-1,TGTGCCAGTATTACCGGGACAGCGGCTACCCATGAGCAGTTCTTC,CASITGTAATHEQFF
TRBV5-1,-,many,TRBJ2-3,TGCGCCAGCAGCTTGGGGGGGTTCCCAGATACGCAGTATTTT,CASSLGGFPDTQYF
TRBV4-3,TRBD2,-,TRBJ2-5,TGCGCCAGCAGCCAAGCGGTTAGCGGGAGAACTGGCGAGACCCAGTGCTTC,CASSQAVSGRTGETQCF
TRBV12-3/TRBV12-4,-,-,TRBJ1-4,TGTGTCAGCAGTTTAGCTGGGACTGAGGAACTGTTTTTT,CVSSLAGTEELFF
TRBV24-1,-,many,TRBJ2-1,TGTGCCACCAGTGGCCAGCCCTACAATGAGCAGTTCTTC,CATSGQPYNEQFF
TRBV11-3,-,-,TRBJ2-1,TGTGATAGCAGCTTAAATGCCAATGAGCGGTTCTTC,CDSSLNANERFF
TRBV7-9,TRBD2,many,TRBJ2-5,TGTGCCAGCAGCTTAGTAGCGGGAGTGGAAACCCAGTACTTC,CASSLVAGVETQYF
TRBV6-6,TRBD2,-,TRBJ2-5,TGTGCCAGCAGCCTATGGGGTTTACTGACTAGCGGGAGGGCCATAGAGACCCAGTACTTC,CASSLWGLLTSGRAIETQYF
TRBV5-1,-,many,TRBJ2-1,TGCGCCAGCAGCTTGCGGGGCCTCGAGCAGTTCTTC,CASSLRGLEQFF
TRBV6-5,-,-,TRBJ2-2,TGTGCCAGTAGTTACCCGAGGGGGGTTGATGGGACCGGGGAGCTGTTTTTT,CASSYPRGVDGTGELFF
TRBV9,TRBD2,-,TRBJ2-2,TGTGCCAGCAGGGCTAGCGGGTCGAACACCGGGGAGCTGTTTTTT,CASRASGSNTGELFF